The entry below describes one TCR beta chain. The V and J ends lost 6 bases and 8 bases respectively, with 13 bases between them. Looked up from germline, CDR1 is LGHDT and CDR2 is YNNKEL (reference sequence). The CDR3 sequence is 12 residues long. The sample comes from a study of blood T cell repertoires in COVID-19. Clones were read by immunoSEQ multiplex PCR, and TCRdb kept only the in-frame ones, dropping some. The table lists 90,000 or so clones, roughly 80% of them singletons, with roughly 25% in the top ten. The sequenced sample was peripheral blood. This TCR was recovered from a man older than 75 with active or convalescent COVID-19. The rearrangement uses TRBV3-1 (or the pseudogene TRBV3-2) and TRBJ1-2; the D gene is possibly TRBD1 (6 bases). CDR3 DNA sequence: TGTGCCAGCAGAGGTACAGGGTTCGGCTACACCTTC. Protein sequence: CASRGTGFGYTF.